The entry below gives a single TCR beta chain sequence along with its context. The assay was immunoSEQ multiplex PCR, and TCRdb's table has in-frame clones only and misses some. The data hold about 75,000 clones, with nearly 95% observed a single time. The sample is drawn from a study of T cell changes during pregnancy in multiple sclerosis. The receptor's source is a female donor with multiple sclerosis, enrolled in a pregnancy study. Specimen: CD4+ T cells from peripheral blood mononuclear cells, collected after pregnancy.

The CDR3 region has the DNA TGTGCCAGCAGTGGATCCGGGACAGGTTATGGTCGCTCCTACGAGCAGTACTTC. Translation: CASSGSGTGYGRSYEQYF. J is TRBJ2-7 and V is TRBV6-1, with 8 bases matching TRBD1. CDR3 length: 18 residues. Trimming removed 4 bases from V and 0 bases from J; junction bases left unmatched: 14. Germline-derived CDR1 and CDR2 are MNHNS and SASEGT.